This is a list of T cell receptor beta chains from one sample in a study of blood T cell repertoires in COVID-19. Assay used: immunoSEQ multiplex PCR; TCRdb lists only in-frame clones, some missing. The sample includes about 130,000 clones, 85% of them seen just once. The sequencing sample was made of peripheral blood. Source of these receptors: an elderly man with active or convalescent COVID-19. CDR3s include the opening cysteine and the closing phenylalanine or tryptophan. D genes are given only for firm matches. Size is omitted from some rows. Given values are once, few, many or a class for expanded clones.

clone_size	v_call	j_call	d_call	cdr3_nt	cdr3_aa
-	TRBV14	TRBJ1-2	TRBD1	TGTGCCAGCAGGGCCGGGACAGGCTATGGCTACACCTTC	CASRAGTGYGYTF
-	TRBV19	TRBJ2-2	TRBD1	TGTGCCAGTAGTCCGACAGGGTTCGCCGGGGAGCTGTTTTTT	CASSPTGFAGELFF
-	TRBV11-2	TRBJ2-2	TRBD1	TGTGCCAGCAGCCTGACAGGGATCACCGGGGAGCTGTTTTTT	CASSLTGITGELFF
-	TRBV2	TRBJ2-2	TRBD1	TGTGCCAGCAGCGGACCGGGACAGGGTTTAGGCGGGGAGCTGTTTTTT	CASSGPGQGLGGELFF
-	TRBV5-1	TRBJ1-6	TRBD1	TGCGCCAGCAGCGGCCGGACAGGGAGTGATTCACCCCTCCACTTT	CASSGRTGSDSPLHF
few	TRBV5-1	TRBJ1-3	-	TGCGCCAGCAGCAAGGACAGAGCTATCTCTGGAAACACCATATATTTT	CASSKDRAISGNTIYF
-	TRBV5-1	TRBJ2-7	TRBD1	TGCGCCAGCAGCCCGGGACAGACCTACGAGCAGTACTTC	CASSPGQTYEQYF
-	TRBV5-1	TRBJ2-5	-	TGCGCCAGCAGCTTGTTAGCAGGGGAGGGTGAGACCCAGTACTTC	CASSLLAGEGETQYF
few	TRBV15	TRBJ2-5	TRBD2	TGTGCCACCAGCAGAGTGGGGACTAGCGGGGGCGTCCAAGAGACCCAGTACTTC	CATSRVGTSGGVQETQYF
-	TRBV5-4	TRBJ2-5	-	TGTGCCAGCAGCTTGAGGGGATATCAAGAGACCCAGTACTTC	CASSLRGYQETQYF
-	TRBV7-6	TRBJ2-3	TRBD1	TGTGCCAGCAGCTTAATCACAGGGGAAACAGATACGCAGTATTTT	CASSLITGETDTQYF
-	TRBV18	TRBJ2-7	-	TGTGCCAGCTCACCAGACAGATCGCGGGAGCAGTACTTC	CASSPDRSREQYF
-	TRBV23-1	TRBJ2-1	TRBD2	TGCGCCAGCCCCCCCCTAGCGGGAAAGAGGGATGAGCAGTTCTTC	CASPPLAGKRDEQFF
-	TRBV11-3	TRBJ2-7	-	TGTGCCAGCAGCTCGGACCCAGGAAGGGGATACGAGCAGTACTTC	CASSSDPGRGYEQYF
-	TRBV18	TRBJ1-2	TRBD1	TGTGCCAGCTCACCATCGGGAGACAGGGGCAACTATGGCTACACCTTC	CASSPSGDRGNYGYTF
-	TRBV28	TRBJ2-7	-	TGTGCCAGCAGTTTATTGGGGGGAGGCTACGAGCAGTACTTC	CASSLLGGGYEQYF
-	TRBV6-6	TRBJ2-3	TRBD1	TGTGCCAGCGGGCCCCCGGGACAGGGCAGCACAGATACGCAGTATTTT	CASGPPGQGSTDTQYF
-	TRBV29-1	TRBJ2-3	TRBD2	TGCAGCGTTGGGCGGGAGTTTCGGGAAGATACGCAGTATTTT	CSVGREFREDTQYF
-	TRBV7-8	TRBJ2-3	-	TGTGCCAGCAGGTGGTGGGCCAGCGGGTGGACAGATACGCAGTATTTT	CASRWWASGWTDTQYF
-	TRBV9	TRBJ2-1	-	TGTGCCAGCAGCGTAGGAGGGACTTTGGATGAGCAGTTCTTC	CASSVGGTLDEQFF
-	TRBV24-1	TRBJ2-1	-	TGTGCCACCAGTGATCCTACGAGCGTAAGCTCCTACAATGAGCAGTTCTTC	CATSDPTSVSSYNEQFF
-	TRBV19	TRBJ1-5	TRBD1	TGTGCCAGTAGTATAGGACAGGGGGTTACCGTCAGCCCCCAGCATTTT	CASSIGQGVTVSPQHF
-	TRBV7-9	TRBJ2-5	-	TGTGCCAGCAGCTTTACGACTACCGAACGGGAGACCCAGTACTTC	CASSFTTTERETQYF
-	TRBV5-1	TRBJ1-3	TRBD1	TGCGCCAGCAGCTTGTGGGACAGGGGGCCCGGAAACACCATATATTTT	CASSLWDRGPGNTIYF
-	TRBV9	TRBJ2-1	-	TGTGCCAGCAGCGGAGGACTGAGCTCCTACAATGAGCAGTTCTTC	CASSGGLSSYNEQFF
-	TRBV4-3	TRBJ2-1	TRBD2	TGCGCCAGCAGCCCCACCCGAGGGAGCGGGAGGTCCTACAATGAGCAGTTCTTC	CASSPTRGSGRSYNEQFF
-	TRBV29-1	TRBJ1-1	TRBD1	TGCAGCGTTGTCCCAGGGGGCGGGGGACGCACTGAAGCTTTCTTT	CSVVPGGGGRTEAFF
-	TRBV9	TRBJ1-3	TRBD1	TGTGCCAGCAGCGTAGAGGGGGCCACTGGAAACACCATATATTTT	CASSVEGATGNTIYF
once	TRBV28	TRBJ2-1	-	TGTGCCAGCAGGCCCGTCCGGTCCGAGCAGTTCTTC	CASRPVRSEQFF
-	TRBV4-3	TRBJ1-1	-	TGCGCCAGCAACTTGAACACTGAAGCTTTCTTT	CASNLNTEAFF
few	TRBV7-9	TRBJ1-5	TRBD1	TGTGCCAGCAGCTTTGGGACAGGCTGGAATCAGCCCCAGCATTTT	CASSFGTGWNQPQHF
-	TRBV6-2/TRBV6-3	TRBJ1-5	TRBD1	TGTGCCAGCAGTCAGGGGGCTAGGCAGCCCCAGCATTTT	CASSQGARQPQHF
-	TRBV10-3	TRBJ2-7	TRBD2	TGTGCCATCAGTGATTCCGGGACTAGCGGTTCCTACGAGCAGTACTTC	CAISDSGTSGSYEQYF
-	TRBV14	TRBJ2-7	-	TGTGCCAGCAGCCAAGACTGGGCCAGGTCCTACGAGCAGTACTTC	CASSQDWARSYEQYF
-	TRBV19	TRBJ1-2	-	TGTGCCAGTGCCGGGGTCTCTAACTATGGCTACACCTTC	CASAGVSNYGYTF
-	TRBV5-4	TRBJ2-5	TRBD2	TGTGCCAGCAGCGCCCCTAGCGGGAGAGATCTGGAGACCCAGTACTTC	CASSAPSGRDLETQYF
-	TRBV29-1	TRBJ1-4	TRBD1	TGCAGCGTTTTCGTTATCGGGACAGGGGCTGAAAAACTGTTTTTT	CSVFVIGTGAEKLFF
-	TRBV3-1/TRBV3-2	TRBJ1-2	-	TGTGCCAGCAGCTCGAGAAGTAACTATGGCTACACCTTC	CASSSRSNYGYTF
-	TRBV30	TRBJ2-5	-	TGTGCCTGGAGTTTGGCAGAAGAGACCCAGTACTTC	CAWSLAEETQYF
-	TRBV5-1	TRBJ2-5	TRBD1	TGCGCCAGCAGCCCAGGGACAGGGCGTACGGAGACCCAGTACTTC	CASSPGTGRTETQYF
-	TRBV2	TRBJ2-5	-	TGTGCCAGCGGGCATCAAGAGACCCAGTACTTC	CASGHQETQYF
-	TRBV7-3	TRBJ2-5	TRBD1	TGTGCCAGCAGCTTATTCGGACAGGGCTGGGAGACCCAGTACTTC	CASSLFGQGWETQYF
-	TRBV7-2	TRBJ2-3	TRBD2	TGTGCCAGCAGCTTAGGCAGTAGCGGGGTCTACACAGATACGCAGTATTTT	CASSLGSSGVYTDTQYF
-	TRBV6-5	TRBJ1-6	-	TGTGCCAGCAGTTACTCCGGGAACCCACTCAGTTCACCCCTCCACTTT	CASSYSGNPLSSPLHF
-	TRBV19	TRBJ1-2	-	TGTGCCAGTAGGCTGGACACCTCCTATGGCTACACCTTC	CASRLDTSYGYTF
once	TRBV28	TRBJ1-3	-	TGTGCCAGCAGTTTTGGCAGGGGTCGAAACACCATATATTTT	CASSFGRGRNTIYF
-	TRBV28	TRBJ1-2	-	TGTGCCAGCAGGCCAGGGTTAGACTACTATGGCTACACCTTC	CASRPGLDYYGYTF
-	TRBV19	TRBJ1-3	-	TGTGCCAGTAGTATAGCCAGGAACTCTGGAAACACCATATATTTT	CASSIARNSGNTIYF
-	TRBV14	TRBJ2-5	-	TGTGCCAGCAGCCAAGATCGGCACAGGGCAGAGACCCAGTACTTC	CASSQDRHRAETQYF
-	TRBV5-5	TRBJ1-4	TRBD1	TGTGCCAGCAGCCCGGCCGGACAGGGGGCGAGGACTAATGAAAAACTGTTTTTT	CASSPAGQGARTNEKLFF
-	TRBV25-1	TRBJ2-5	-	TGTGCCAGCTCCCAGCGTGGGGAGACCCAGTACTTC	CASSQRGETQYF
-	TRBV18	TRBJ2-7	TRBD2	TGTGCCAGCTCCCCCGGGAGGGACGGGTACGAGCAGTACTTC	CASSPGRDGYEQYF
-	TRBV3-1/TRBV3-2	TRBJ2-2	-	TGTGCCAGCAGCCAAGTCGGGGGACGCACCGGGGAGCTGTTTTTT	CASSQVGGRTGELFF